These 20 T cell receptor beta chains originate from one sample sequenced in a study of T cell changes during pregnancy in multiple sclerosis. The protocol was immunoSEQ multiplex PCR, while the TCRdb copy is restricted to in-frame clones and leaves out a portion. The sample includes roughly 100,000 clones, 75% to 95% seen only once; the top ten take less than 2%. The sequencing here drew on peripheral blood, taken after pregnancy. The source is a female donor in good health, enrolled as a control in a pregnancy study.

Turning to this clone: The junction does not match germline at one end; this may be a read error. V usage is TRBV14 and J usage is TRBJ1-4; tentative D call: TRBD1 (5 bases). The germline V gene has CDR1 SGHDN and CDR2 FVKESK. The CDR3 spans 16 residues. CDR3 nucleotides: TGTGCCGGCAGCCAAGATTCCGGGGGTTCGAGGGAAAAACTGTTTTTT. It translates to CAGSQDSGGSREKLFF.

CDR3 nucleotides: TGTGCCAGCAGCTTGGATGGAGGGGGCAATTCACCCCTCCACTTT. This sequence encodes CASSLDGGGNSPLHF. The genes are TRBV5-8 and TRBJ1-6; 7 nucleotides align to TRBD1. This CDR3 contains 15 residues. CDR1 and CDR2 (germline): SGHTS, YDEGEE. Trimming removed 0 bases from V and 7 bases from J; junction bases left unmatched: 4.

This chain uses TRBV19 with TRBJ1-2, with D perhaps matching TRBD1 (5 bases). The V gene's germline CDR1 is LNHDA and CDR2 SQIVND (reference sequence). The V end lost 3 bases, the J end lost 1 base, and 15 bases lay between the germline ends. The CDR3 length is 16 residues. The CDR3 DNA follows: TGTGCCAGTAGTATCGTTTCGGGGGTCAGTAACTATGGCTACACCTTC. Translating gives CASSIVSGVSNYGYTF.

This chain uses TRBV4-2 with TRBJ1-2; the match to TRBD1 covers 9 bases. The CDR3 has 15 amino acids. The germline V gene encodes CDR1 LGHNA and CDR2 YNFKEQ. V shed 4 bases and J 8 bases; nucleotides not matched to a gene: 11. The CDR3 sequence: CASSPTYYDRGGYTF. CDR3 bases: TGTGCCAGCAGCCCGACCTACTATGACAGGGGGGGCTACACCTTC.

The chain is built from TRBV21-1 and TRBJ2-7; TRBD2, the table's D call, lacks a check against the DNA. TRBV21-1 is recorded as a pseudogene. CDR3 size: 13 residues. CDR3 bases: TGTGCCAGCAGCAACTGGCGGGGCTACGAGCAGTACTTC. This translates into CASSNWRGYEQYF.

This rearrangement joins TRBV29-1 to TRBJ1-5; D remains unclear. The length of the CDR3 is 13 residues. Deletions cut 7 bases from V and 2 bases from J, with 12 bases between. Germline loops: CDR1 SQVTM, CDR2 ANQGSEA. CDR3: CSATLVGNQPQHF. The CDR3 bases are TGCAGCGCTACGTTGGTAGGCAATCAGCCCCAGCATTTT.

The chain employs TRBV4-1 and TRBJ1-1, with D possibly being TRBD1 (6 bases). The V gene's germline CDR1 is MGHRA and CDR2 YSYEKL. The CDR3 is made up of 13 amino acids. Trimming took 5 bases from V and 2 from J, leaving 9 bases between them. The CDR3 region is CASSIGGNTEAFF. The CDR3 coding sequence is TGCGCCAGCAGCATAGGGGGAAACACTGAAGCTTTCTTT.

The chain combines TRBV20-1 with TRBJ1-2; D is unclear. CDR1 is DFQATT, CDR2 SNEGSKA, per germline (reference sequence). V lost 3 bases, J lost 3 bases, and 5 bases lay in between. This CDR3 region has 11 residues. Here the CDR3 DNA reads TGCAGTGCTAGGAGGGACTATGGCTACACCTTC. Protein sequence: CSARRDYGYTF.

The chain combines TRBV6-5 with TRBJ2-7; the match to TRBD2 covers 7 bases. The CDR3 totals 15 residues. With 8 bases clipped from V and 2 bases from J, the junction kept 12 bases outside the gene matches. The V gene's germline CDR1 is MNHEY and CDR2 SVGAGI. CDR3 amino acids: CASRPSGGRAYEQYF. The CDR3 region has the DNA TGTGCCAGCCGGCCTTCGGGGGGTAGAGCCTACGAGCAGTACTTC.

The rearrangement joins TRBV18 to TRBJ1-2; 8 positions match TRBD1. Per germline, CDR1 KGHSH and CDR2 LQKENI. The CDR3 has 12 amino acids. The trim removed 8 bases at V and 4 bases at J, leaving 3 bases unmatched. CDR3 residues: CASHTGGYGYTF. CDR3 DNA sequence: TGTGCCAGCCACACAGGGGGCTATGGCTACACCTTC.

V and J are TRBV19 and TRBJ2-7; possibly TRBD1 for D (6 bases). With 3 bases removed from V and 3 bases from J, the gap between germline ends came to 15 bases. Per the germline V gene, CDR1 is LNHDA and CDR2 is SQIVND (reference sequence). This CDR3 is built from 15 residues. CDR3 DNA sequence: TGTGCCAGTAGTATTGGACCCGGGACAATCTACGAGCAGTACTTC. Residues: CASSIGPGTIYEQYF. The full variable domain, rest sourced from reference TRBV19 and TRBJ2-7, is DGGITQSPKYLFRKEGQNVTLSCEQNLNHDAMYWYRQDPGQGLRLIYYSQIVNDFQKGDIAEGYSVSREKKESFPLTVTSAQKNPTAFYLCASSIGPGTIYEQYFGPGTRLTVT.

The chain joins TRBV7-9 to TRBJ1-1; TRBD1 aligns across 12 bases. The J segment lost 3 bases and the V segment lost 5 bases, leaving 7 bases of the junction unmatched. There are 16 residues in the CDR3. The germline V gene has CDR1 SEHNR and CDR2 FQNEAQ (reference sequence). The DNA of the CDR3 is TGTGCCAGCAGCCCCGGGACAGGGGGCCAAGACACTGAAGCTTTCTTT. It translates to CASSPGTGGQDTEAFF.

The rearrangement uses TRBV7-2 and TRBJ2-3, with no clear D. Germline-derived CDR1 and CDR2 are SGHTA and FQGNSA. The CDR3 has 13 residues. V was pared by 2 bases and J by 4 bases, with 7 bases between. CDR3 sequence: CASSLLGPDTQYF. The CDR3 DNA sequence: TGTGCCAGCAGCTTACTTGGGCCAGATACGCAGTATTTT.

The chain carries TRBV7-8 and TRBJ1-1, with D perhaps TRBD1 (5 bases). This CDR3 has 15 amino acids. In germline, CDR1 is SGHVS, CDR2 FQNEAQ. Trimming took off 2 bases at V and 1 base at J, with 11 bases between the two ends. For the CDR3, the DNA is TGTGCCAGCAGCTTATTCCGGGGGGGGAACACTGAAGCTTTCTTT. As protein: CASSLFRGGNTEAFF.

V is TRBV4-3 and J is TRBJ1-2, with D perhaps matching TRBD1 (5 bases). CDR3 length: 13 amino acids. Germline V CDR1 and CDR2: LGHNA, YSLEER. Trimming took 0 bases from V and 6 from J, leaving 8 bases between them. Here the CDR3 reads CASSQDRGDGYTF. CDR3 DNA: TGCGCCAGCAGCCAAGATCGGGGGGATGGCTACACCTTC.

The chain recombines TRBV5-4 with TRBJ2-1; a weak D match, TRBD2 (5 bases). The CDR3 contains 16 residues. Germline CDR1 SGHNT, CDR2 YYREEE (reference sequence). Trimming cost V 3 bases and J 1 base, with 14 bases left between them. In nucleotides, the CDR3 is TGTGCCAGCAGCTCCGGGGAGCGGAGGTCCTACAATGAGCAGTTCTTC. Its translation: CASSSGERRSYNEQFF.

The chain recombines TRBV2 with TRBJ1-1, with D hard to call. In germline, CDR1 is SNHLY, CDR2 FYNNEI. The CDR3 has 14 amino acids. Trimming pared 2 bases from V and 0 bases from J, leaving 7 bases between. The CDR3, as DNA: TGTGCCAGCAGTGAAACCGACATGAACACTGAAGCTTTCTTT. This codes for CASSETDMNTEAFF.

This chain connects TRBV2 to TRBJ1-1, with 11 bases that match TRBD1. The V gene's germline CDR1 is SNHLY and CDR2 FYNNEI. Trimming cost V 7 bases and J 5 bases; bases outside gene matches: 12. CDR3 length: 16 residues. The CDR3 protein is CASNLPGQGVGTEAFF. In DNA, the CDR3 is TGTGCCAGCAACCTTCCGGGACAGGGGGTTGGGACTGAAGCTTTCTTT.

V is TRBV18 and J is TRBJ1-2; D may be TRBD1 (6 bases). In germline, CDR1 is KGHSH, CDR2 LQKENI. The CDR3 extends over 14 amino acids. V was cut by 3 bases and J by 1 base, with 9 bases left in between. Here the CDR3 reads CASSPLDSNYGYTF. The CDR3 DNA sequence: TGTGCCAGCTCACCCCTGGACAGTAACTATGGCTACACCTTC. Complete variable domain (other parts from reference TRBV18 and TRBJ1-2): NAGVMQNPRHLVRRRGQEARLRCSPMKGHSHVYWYRQLPEEGLKFMVYLQKENIIDESGMPKERFSAEFPKEGPSILRIQQVVRGDSAAYFCASSPLDSNYGYTFGSGTRLTVV.

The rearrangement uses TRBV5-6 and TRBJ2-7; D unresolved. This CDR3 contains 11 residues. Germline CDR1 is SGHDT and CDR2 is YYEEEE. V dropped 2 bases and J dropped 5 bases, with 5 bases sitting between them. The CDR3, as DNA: TGTGCCAGCAGCTTTTCTCACGAGCAGTACTTC. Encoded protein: CASSFSHEQYF.